A selection of T cell receptor beta chains follows, all from one sample in a study of Ad26.COV2.S vaccination and SARS-CoV-2 variants. Sequenced by immunoSEQ multiplex PCR; TCRdb stores in-frame clones only, minus some. In the table there are roughly 300,000 clones, 80% to 90% of which are singletons. The sample here was peripheral blood, taken in a trial of Ad26.COV2.S vaccine versus placebo. These receptors were collected from a person between 18 and 65 years old who received the Ad26.COV2.S COVID-19 vaccine or a placebo. The CDR3 runs from the conserved cysteine through the conserved F or W. A D gene is named only where the DNA matches it firmly. A clone size is listed for some rows: how often the clone was seen (once, few, many), or a class if it is expanded.

D gene,clone size,V gene,J gene,CDR3 DNA,CDR3 protein
TRBD1,-,TRBV7-9,TRBJ2-5,TGTGCCAGCAGCCCGGGACAGGGCGGGGAGACCCAGTACTTC,CASSPGQGGETQYF
-,-,TRBV24-1,TRBJ1-1,TGTGCCACCAGTGACCCAATGAACACTGAAGCTTTCTTT,CATSDPMNTEAFF
-,-,TRBV2,TRBJ2-7,TGTGCCAGCAGGTACGGGACGCTTTCCTACGAGCAGTACTTC,CASRYGTLSYEQYF
-,-,TRBV6-5,TRBJ2-7,TGTGCCAGCAGTTACCCGGGGTCCCCCTACGAGCAGTACTTC,CASSYPGSPYEQYF
TRBD1,-,TRBV19,TRBJ1-2,TGTGCCAGTAGATGGACAGGGGGCGATGGCTACACCTTC,CASRWTGGDGYTF
-,-,TRBV25-1,TRBJ1-2,TGTGCCAGCAGTGAAATCGGTGATCCTGATGGCTACACCTTC,CASSEIGDPDGYTF
-,-,TRBV19,TRBJ1-1,TGTGCCAGTAGTATTTCGGGGAAGTTGTTCACTGAAGCTTTCTTT,CASSISGKLFTEAFF
-,-,TRBV27,TRBJ1-1,TGTGCCAGCAGTTTGACGGGGCCGGGCACTGAAGCTTTCTTT,CASSLTGPGTEAFF
-,-,TRBV4-3,TRBJ2-5,TGCGCCAGCAGCCAAGAAAGATGGGGGTCCTCCCAAGAGACCCAGTACTTC,CASSQERWGSSQETQYF
-,few,TRBV20-1,TRBJ1-5,TGCAGTGCTAGTCAGTCCGATCAGCCCCAGCATTTT,CSASQSDQPQHF
TRBD1,-,TRBV4-2,TRBJ2-1,TGTGCCAGCAGGACAGGGGTTGAGCAGTTCTTC,CASRTGVEQFF
-,-,TRBV3-1/TRBV3-2,TRBJ2-5,TGTGCCAGCAGCCAAGTACGAGAGACCCAGTACTTC,CASSQVRETQYF
TRBD1,-,TRBV7-9,TRBJ1-1,TGTGCCAGCAGCTTAGGGGTCGGACAGGGCCTTCAAGCTTTCTTT,CASSLGVGQGLQAFF
-,-,TRBV4-1,TRBJ1-4,TGCGCCAGCAGCTTCCTTTTTGAAAAACTGTTTTTT,CASSFLFEKLFF
-,-,TRBV4-2,TRBJ2-3,TGTGCCAGCAGCCAAGTTATCCAAGATACGCAGTATTTT,CASSQVIQDTQYF
-,-,TRBV18,TRBJ2-5,TGTGCCAGCTCACTTACAGTTCTTCAAGAGACCCAGTACTTC,CASSLTVLQETQYF
-,-,TRBV14,TRBJ2-3,TGTGCCAGCAGCCTTAGCGGTATTTGGGGCACAGATACGCAGTATTTT,CASSLSGIWGTDTQYF
-,once,TRBV5-1,TRBJ2-7,TGCGCCAGCAGCTTGAGTTCGTCCTACGAGCAGTACTTC,CASSLSSSYEQYF
TRBD1,-,TRBV5-6,TRBJ2-3,TGTGCCAGCAGCATGGACAGGGACAGCACAGATACGCAGTATTTT,CASSMDRDSTDTQYF
-,-,TRBV5-4,TRBJ1-2,TGTGCCAGCAGCTTCGGGACGTCAAACTATGGCTACACCTTC,CASSFGTSNYGYTF
TRBD1,once,TRBV5-1,TRBJ2-3,TGCGCCAGCAGCAGGGACAGGCCTTATCAGGATACGCAGTATTTT,CASSRDRPYQDTQYF
TRBD1,-,TRBV6-6,TRBJ1-2,TGTGCCAGCAGTCCTTCACCGGGACAGGGATTCTATGGCTACACCTTC,CASSPSPGQGFYGYTF
-,-,TRBV2,TRBJ1-3,TGTGCCAGCATCCGGGGCCCAGGAAACACCATATATTTT,CASIRGPGNTIYF
-,-,TRBV19,TRBJ2-7,TGTGCCAGTAGTGATCCTCGGGTGGGGACCGGCGAGCAGTACTTC,CASSDPRVGTGEQYF
-,-,TRBV18,TRBJ2-3,TGTGCCAGCTCACCTCGGGCGGATACGCAGTATTTT,CASSPRADTQYF
-,-,TRBV19,TRBJ2-7,TGTGCCAGTAGCGACAGGACCTACGAGCAGTACTTC,CASSDRTYEQYF
TRBD1,-,TRBV25-1,TRBJ2-2,TGTGCCAGCAGTGAATTTATAGGACAGGGAATAACCGGGGAGCTGTTTTTT,CASSEFIGQGITGELFF
-,-,TRBV28,TRBJ1-1,TGTGCCAGCACCCCCCGACTGAGATACACTGAAGCTTTCTTT,CASTPRLRYTEAFF
TRBD1,-,TRBV7-2,TRBJ2-7,TGTGCCAGCAGTTCAAGGACAGGCTTATACGAGCAGTACTTC,CASSSRTGLYEQYF
-,-,TRBV30,TRBJ2-3,TGTGCCTGGAGTAACGGCTTTAGCACAGATACGCAGTATTTT,CAWSNGFSTDTQYF
-,-,TRBV7-9,TRBJ1-1,TGTGCCAGCAGCTCGCAGGGGTACACTGAAGCTTTCTTT,CASSSQGYTEAFF
-,-,TRBV20-1,TRBJ1-5,TGCAGTGCTAGTCTACAGGTCAATCAGCCCCAGCATTTT,CSASLQVNQPQHF
TRBD2,-,TRBV24-1,TRBJ2-7,TGTGCCACCAGTGAGGGGACTAGCGGGAGAGACGAGCAGTACTTC,CATSEGTSGRDEQYF
-,-,TRBV6-5,TRBJ2-5,TGTGCCAGCGACCCCTCCAAAGCGGGAGAGACCCAGTACTTC,CASDPSKAGETQYF
TRBD1,-,TRBV2,TRBJ1-5,TGTGCCAGCAGTCCCGACAGGGATTATCAGCCCCAGCATTTT,CASSPDRDYQPQHF
-,-,TRBV28,TRBJ1-1,TGTGCCAGCAGTTCGCCTGGGGGTGCCACTGAAGCTTTCTTT,CASSSPGGATEAFF
TRBD1,few,TRBV2,TRBJ1-2,TGTGCCAGCAGTGAAGACAGGGGCGGGTACTACACCTTC,CASSEDRGGYYTF
-,-,TRBV7-8,TRBJ2-7,TGTGCCAGCAGCGAACCAGGCTACTCCTACGAGCAGTACTTC,CASSEPGYSYEQYF
TRBD1,-,TRBV5-1,TRBJ1-1,TGCGCCAGCAGCTTTACAGGGGGAAAGAACACTGAAGCTTTCTTT,CASSFTGGKNTEAFF